This T cell receptor beta chain was found in a study of T-cell memory formation after mild COVID-19 (dated by TCRdb to the early 2020s). In terms of the full investigation: TCR sequence clusters from the two donors were found to be largely donor specific. In a couple of donors, T-cell clones that expanded and contracted after mild COVID-19 were tracked by sequencing TCRalpha and TCRbeta repertoires over time. The cohort comprised two young, previously healthy adult volunteers, one female and one male. The investigation overall reported the following: From day 15 to 85, contracting clones showed balanced CD4/CD8 phenotypes, whereas a second wave of clones that expanded from day 15 to 37 leaned towards CD4+. Whether the second-wave clones peaking on day 37 were SARS-CoV-2 specific was not confirmed. Contracting CD4+ clones were located mainly in the CM and EM memory subsets, whereas CD8+ clones were found to be enriched in EMRA. Some responding clones were detected in pre-infection memory, which suggested that pre-existing cross-reactive memory T cells had joined the SARS-CoV-2 response. The study included only a couple of mild cases, and larger cohorts that include severe cases with pre-infection samples were judged to be necessary.

Sequencing relied on an Illumina NovaSeq 6000. cDNA libraries for TCRalpha and TCRbeta were prepared by 5'RACE using constant-segment primers, with sample barcodes and unique molecular identifiers added. RNA was extracted from every sample with Trizol reagent. The libraries were amplified in two PCR steps, and the second step added a second sample barcode and Illumina TruSeq adapters. Sequencing of the libraries was done on an Illumina NovaSeq, producing 2 x 150 bp paired-end reads. On the study's bioinformatics: Reads were demultiplexed and collapsed into UMI-guided consensus sequences with migec v1.2.7. Using mixcr v2.1.11, UMI consensuses were aligned to TRA and TRB V and J templates and then assembled into clonotypes. A clonotype was counted as expanded or contracted only if both edgeR and NoisET called the change significant, with noise models trained on biological replicates. For edgeR calls, the thresholds were a false discovery rate-adjusted p below 0.01 and a log2 fold-change of 1. As an exploratory analysis of dynamics, PCA with hierarchical clustering was applied to max-normalized trajectories of the 1000 most abundant clonotypes. The CD4 or CD8 phenotype of responding clones was assigned using the separately sequenced CD4+ and CD8+ repertoires. TCRdb reworked the public reads: Q25 trimming with fastp, MiXCR clone assembly, productive beta chains retained. Identical CDR3 protein sequences are pooled into one entry, listed with their most common genes and DNA. TCRdb's processing, not the authors' own work, is the source of the V and J calls. This sample gives over 400,000 distinct CDR3 sequences in total; 20% to 30% of them show up just once. The biggest ten clones account for roughly 13% of the sample.

Ficoll-Paque density gradient centrifugation was the method used to isolate PBMCs. Notes on this clonotype: The specificity of this receptor is unknown. Base qualities are not provided; no much larger clone lies one nucleotide away.

The receptor comes from an adult woman who had mild COVID-19 (a few samples of this study predate the infection). The sample titles of this study are shuffled in the database, so cell type and time point are left out; the donor was told from shared clones. Sequencing was done on a sample of PBMCs or a T cell subset sorted from them (not recorded which).

The CDR3 region has the sequence CSARRGQGRTDTQYF. The DNA sequence follows: TGCAGTGCTAGACGCGGACAGGGCCGCACAGATACGCAGTATTTT. The sequence links TRBV20-1 to TRBJ2-3, and TRBD1 aligns with 8 junction nucleotides. Sequences DFQATT (CDR1) and SNEGSKA (CDR2) are obtained from the germline V gene (reference sequence). Trimmed from V: 2 bases; trimmed from J: 1 base; junction bases lacking a gene match: 5. The CDR3 has 15 amino acids, counting the end cysteine and phenylalanine. The CDR3 DNA has 45 bases and is translated from base 1.